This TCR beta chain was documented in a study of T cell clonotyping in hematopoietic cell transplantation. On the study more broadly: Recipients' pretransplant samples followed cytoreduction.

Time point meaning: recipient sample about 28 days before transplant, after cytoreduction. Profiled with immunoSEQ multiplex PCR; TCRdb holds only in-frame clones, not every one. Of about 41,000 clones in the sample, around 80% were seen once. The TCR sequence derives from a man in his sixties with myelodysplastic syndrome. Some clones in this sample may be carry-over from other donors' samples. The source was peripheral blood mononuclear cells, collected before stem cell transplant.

The chain's CDR3 is CASSLEMRDEAFF. CDR3 coding DNA: TGTGCCAGCAGCCTCGAGATGAGGGATGAAGCTTTCTTT. This chain uses TRBV9 with TRBJ1-1; no reliable D call. The V gene's germline CDR1 is SGDLS and CDR2 YYNGEE. V was trimmed by 4 bases and J by 7 bases, leaving 14 bases between them. The CDR3 spans 13 residues.